This entry describes one TCR beta chain. Its specificity is not known. After removal of 6 bases from V and 4 bases from J, the junction contained 9 bases not matched to a gene. The CDR3 totals 15 residues. CDR1 and CDR2 (germline): MNHEY, SMNVEV (reference sequence). This record comes from a study of cytomegalovirus exposure and HLA in healthy donors. Across the whole study: Assignment to the Caucasian-associated ancestry cluster applied to more than 75% of the approximately 400 genotyped donors. Study conclusions and caveats: In an earlier analysis, most TCR beta V segments were productive about 87% or about 30% of the time. In a later analysis, the majority of CMV-associated beta chains seemingly showed HLA restriction. Several of the most significant clusters appeared linked to common viral pathogens, based on a later analysis.

Primers included in the PCR were 60 Vbeta and 13 Jbeta primers. Using immunoSEQ multiplex PCR, the repertoire was profiled, and TCRdb retains in-frame clones only, with some absent. The sample has tens of thousands of clones, about 77% seen once; the top ten hold roughly 6.4%. The rearrangement links TRBV27 to TRBJ1-3; 7 bases fit TRBD1. The clonotype was recovered from a man aged 30-40 years in good health and CMV-seropositive. The sample was PBMCs. The chain's CDR3 is CASSLQGYGGNTIYF. The CDR3 nucleotides are TGTGCCAGCAGCCTACAGGGGTATGGAGGAAACACCATATATTTT.